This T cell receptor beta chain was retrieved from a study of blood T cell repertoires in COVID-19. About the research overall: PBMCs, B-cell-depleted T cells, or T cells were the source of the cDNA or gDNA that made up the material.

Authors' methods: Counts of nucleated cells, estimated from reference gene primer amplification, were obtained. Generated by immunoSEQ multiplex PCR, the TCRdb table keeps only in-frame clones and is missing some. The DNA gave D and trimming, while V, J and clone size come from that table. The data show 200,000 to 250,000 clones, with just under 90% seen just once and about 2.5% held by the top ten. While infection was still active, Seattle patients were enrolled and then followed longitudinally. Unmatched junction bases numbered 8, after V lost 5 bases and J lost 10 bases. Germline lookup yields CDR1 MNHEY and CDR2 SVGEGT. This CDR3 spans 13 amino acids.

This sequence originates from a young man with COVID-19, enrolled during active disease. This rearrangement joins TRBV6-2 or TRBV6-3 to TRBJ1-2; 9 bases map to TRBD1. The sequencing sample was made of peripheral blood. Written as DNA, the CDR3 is TGTGCCAGCAGTCGGAGGGGACAGGGATTCTACACCTTC. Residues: CASSRRGQGFYTF.